The rows below give T cell receptor beta chains drawn from one sample of a study of regulatory T cells in long-lasting Graves disease. One entry per CDR3 protein results from TCRdb running MiXCR on the multiplex PCR reads. This sample has more than 650,000 distinct CDR3 sequences, with around 30% found just once. Sample: peripheral blood mononuclear cells (PBMCs), taken when the disease was refractory, from a patient treated with antithyroid drugs. The receptors were gathered from a female donor with Graves disease. CDR3s include the opening cysteine and the closing phenylalanine or tryptophan. A D gene is named only where the DNA matches it firmly. A row's size may be missing; if present it is once, few, many or a size class.

cdr3_aa | cdr3_nt | j_call | v_call | d_call | clone_size
CSASNAGTGDYGYTF | TGCAGTGCTAGCAACGCCGGGACAGGGGACTATGGCTACACCTTC | TRBJ1-2 | TRBV20-1 | TRBD1 | NA
CASSLIGVWYEQYF | TGTGCCAGCAGTTTAATCGGGGTGTGGTACGAGCAGTACTTC | TRBJ2-7 | TRBV12-3/TRBV12-4 | NA | NA
CASSAQGCLAETYEQYF | TGTGCCAGCAGCGCCCAGGGTTGTTTAGCGGAAACCTACGAGCAGTACTTC | TRBJ2-7 | TRBV7-2 | NA | NA
CASHRGGANYGCTF | TGTGCCAGCCATAGAGGGGGCGCGAATTATGGCTGCACCTTC | TRBJ1-2 | TRBV2 | TRBD1 | NA
CSARDRDFYTEAFF | TGCAGTGCTAGAGATCGCGACTTTTACACTGAAGCTTTCTTT | TRBJ1-1 | TRBV20-1 | NA | NA
CASSHLMNTEAFF | TGTGCCAGCAGCCACCTTATGAACACTGAAGCTTTCTTT | TRBJ1-1 | TRBV3-1 | NA | NA
CSATSGGQETQYF | TGCAGCGCTACTAGCGGGGGACAAGAGACCCAGTACTTC | TRBJ2-5 | TRBV29-1 | TRBD2 | few
CASASDNEQFF | TGTGCCAGCGCGTCCGACAATGAGCAGTTCTTC | TRBJ2-1 | TRBV7-8 | NA | NA
CASSLLNRGRRGNEKLFF | TGTGCCAGCAGCTTATTGAACAGGGGGCGCCGGGGGAATGAAAAACTGTTTTTT | TRBJ1-4 | TRBV7-9 | TRBD1 | few
CASSVRLAGLYEQYF | TGTGCCAGCAGTGTTCGACTAGCGGGACTCTACGAGCAGTACTTC | TRBJ2-7 | TRBV6-1 | TRBD2 | NA
CASSVGPNLNTGELFF | TGTGCCAGCAGCGTGGGGCCGAACCTGAACACCGGGGAGCTGTTTTTT | TRBJ2-2 | TRBV9 | NA | few
CSASSSRDSRQPQHF | TGCAGTGCCAGTTCCAGTCGGGACTCACGGCAGCCCCAGCATTTT | TRBJ1-5 | TRBV20-1 | NA | NA
CASNSGTANTEAFF | TGTGCCTCCAACTCGGGGACAGCTAACACTGAAGCTTTCTTT | TRBJ1-1 | TRBV2 | TRBD1 | many